A selection of T cell receptor beta chains follows, all from one sample in a study of glioma-infiltrating T cells after dendritic cell vaccination. Clones were sequenced by immunoSEQ multiplex PCR, and TCRdb holds only the in-frame ones, with some missing. The sample lists approximately 48,000 clones; over 75% were seen once. The material sequenced was blood, taken after dendritic cell vaccination. The receptors here all came from a human donor with glioblastoma. Each CDR3 is given with its conserved first and last residue.

TRBJ2-5	TRBV5-1	CASSPGQGPGETQYF
TRBJ2-1	TRBV28	CASRSSPPNEQFF
TRBJ2-7	TRBV5-1	CASSPGTSGRSSYEQYF
TRBJ2-1	TRBV29-1	CSVPWRGNEQFF
TRBJ2-3	TRBV5-1	CASSSNTDTQYF
TRBJ1-2	TRBV28	CASSLGGGIGYGYTF
TRBJ1-2	TRBV30	CACDRGYGYTF
TRBJ2-4	TRBV28	CASTPDRGYGDIQYF
TRBJ1-2	TRBV18	CASSYDRVGYDGYTF
TRBJ2-3	TRBV6-6	CASSYRVDTQYF
TRBJ1-5	TRBV30	CAWSRTTGGNQPQHF
TRBJ1-1	TRBV5-4	CASSRSGIAFF
TRBJ2-1	TRBV5-4	CASSLGGGEANEQFF
TRBJ2-3	TRBV5-4	CASSLGGGQGGSDTQYF
TRBJ2-5	TRBV7-9	CASSSGLAGVRETQYF
TRBJ2-2	TRBV5-4	CASSLDRNTGELFF
TRBJ2-2	TRBV10-3	CAGGGNRGAGTGELFF
TRBJ2-7	TRBV6-5	CASSYPGGEQYF
TRBJ1-2	TRBV5-4	CASSSGSRNYGYTF
TRBJ2-3	TRBV5-4	CASSTNVLAGGTDTQYF
TRBJ1-4	TRBV6-5	CASSYSSGGGEKLFF
TRBJ1-1	TRBV27	CASSKSPGGAFF
TRBJ2-1	TRBV7-2	CASLQVAGTYNEQFF
TRBJ2-7	TRBV4-2	CASSQDGQGGTYEQYF
TRBJ1-2	TRBV11-2	CASSTGTGGSGYTF
TRBJ2-7	TRBV2	CASMDSYASVIYF
TRBJ1-1	TRBV28	CASSRPRNTEAFF
TRBJ2-7	TRBV10-3	CAISGTGNSYEQYF
TRBJ2-5	TRBV29-1	CSVYRIQETQYF
TRBJ2-7	TRBV5-5	CASSFSVYEQYF
TRBJ2-5	TRBV4-2	CASSQDWTTGGPETQYF
TRBJ2-7	TRBV28	CASRIEGRGYEQYF
TRBJ1-1	TRBV7-2	CATDQGGITEAFF
TRBJ1-5	TRBV10-3	CAITSGGNQPQHF